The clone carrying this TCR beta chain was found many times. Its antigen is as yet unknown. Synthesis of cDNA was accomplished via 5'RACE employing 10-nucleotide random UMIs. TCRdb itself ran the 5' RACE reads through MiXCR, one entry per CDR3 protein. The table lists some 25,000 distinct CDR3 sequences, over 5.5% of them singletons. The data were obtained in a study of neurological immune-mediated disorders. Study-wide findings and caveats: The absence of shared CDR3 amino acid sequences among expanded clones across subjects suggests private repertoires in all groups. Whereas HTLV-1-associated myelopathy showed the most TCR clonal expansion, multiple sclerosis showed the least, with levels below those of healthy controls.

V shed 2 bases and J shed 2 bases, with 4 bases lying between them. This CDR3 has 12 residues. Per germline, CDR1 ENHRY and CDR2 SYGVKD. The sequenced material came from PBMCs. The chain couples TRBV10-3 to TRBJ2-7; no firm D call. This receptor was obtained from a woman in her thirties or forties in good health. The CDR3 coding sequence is TGTGCCATCAGTGAGGGGGCCTACGAGCAGTACTTC. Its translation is CAISEGAYEQYF.